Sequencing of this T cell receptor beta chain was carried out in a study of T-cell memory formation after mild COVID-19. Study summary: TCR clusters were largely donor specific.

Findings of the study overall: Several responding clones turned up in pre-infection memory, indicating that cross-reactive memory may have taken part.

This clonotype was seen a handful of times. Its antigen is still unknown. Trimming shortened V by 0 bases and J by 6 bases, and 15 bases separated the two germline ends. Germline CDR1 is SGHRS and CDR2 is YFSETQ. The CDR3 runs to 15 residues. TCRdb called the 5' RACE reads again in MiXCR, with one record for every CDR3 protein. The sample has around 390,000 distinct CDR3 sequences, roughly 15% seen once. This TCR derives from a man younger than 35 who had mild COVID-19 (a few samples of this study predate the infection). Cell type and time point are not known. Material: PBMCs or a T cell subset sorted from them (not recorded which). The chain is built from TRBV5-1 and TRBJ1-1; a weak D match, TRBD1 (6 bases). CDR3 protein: CASSLDTGLRPEAFF. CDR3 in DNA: TGCGCCAGCAGCTTGGACACAGGGTTAAGGCCTGAAGCTTTCTTT.